The 16 T cell receptor beta chains below were found in one sample sequenced in a study of regulatory T cells in long-lasting Graves disease. The time point: persistent/refractory GD, antithyroid drugs over 5 years with positive TRAb. The TCR library was prepared using RNA isolated from PBMCs. Arm-PCR of CDR3 regions with iRepertoire HTBI primers generated TCR beta libraries. TCRdb used MiXCR to reprocess the multiplex PCR reads, holding one entry per CDR3 protein. The table shows under 450,000 distinct CDR3 sequences, with around 24% occurring only once. The sequenced sample was peripheral blood mononuclear cells (PBMCs), obtained when the disease was refractory, from a patient treated with antithyroid drugs. These TCRs come from a female donor with Graves disease.

This chain uses TRBV7-9 with TRBJ1-3, with D unclear. The germline V gene has CDR1 SEHNR and CDR2 FQNEAQ (reference sequence). V was cut by 4 bases and J by 0 bases, with 10 bases left in between. The CDR3 totals 15 residues. The DNA for the CDR3 is TGTGCCAGCAGCTACGGCCGGGTCTCTGGAAACACCATATATTTT. This codes for CASSYGRVSGNTIYF.

The rearrangement links TRBV28 to TRBJ1-3; TRBD1 aligns across 9 bases. With 5 bases clipped from V and 4 bases from J, the junction kept 12 bases outside the gene matches. The CDR3 has 17 amino acids. Germline CDR1 is MDHEN and CDR2 is SYDVKM. CDR3 amino acids: CASSEHSGTGYGNTIYF. The CDR3 DNA follows: TGTGCCAGCAGTGAGCACTCCGGGACAGGGTACGGAAACACCATATATTTT.

The chain employs TRBV9 and TRBJ1-2; the D is unclear. Between the trimmed V and J ends, which lost 4 bases and 4 bases, there was a span of 23 bases. The CDR3 loop spans 17 amino acids. From germline, CDR1 is SGDLS and CDR2 YYNGEE. The CDR3 DNA reads as TGTGCCAGCAGCATCCGCGAGTTGGGAGAAAGAGCCTATGGCTACACCTTC. It yields the protein CASSIRELGERAYGYTF.

This clonotype occurred many times. This sequence joins TRBV15 and TRBJ1-1; weak D call: TRBD1 (5 bases). The germline V gene encodes CDR1 LNHNV and CDR2 YYDKDF (reference sequence). The CDR3 has 16 amino acids. V lost 3 bases, J lost 8 bases, and 22 bases lay in between. CDR3 amino acids: CATSRPNDRIGTEAFF. The CDR3 region has the DNA TGTGCCACCAGCAGGCCCAATGACAGAATAGGGACGGAAGCTTTCTTT. Combining the CDR3 with reference TRBV15 and TRBJ1-1 gives the whole variable domain DAMVIQNPRYQVTQFGKPVTLSCSQTLNHNVMYWYQQKSSQAPKLLFHYYDKDFNNEADTPDNFQSRRPNTSFCFLDIRSPGLGDTAMYLCATSRPNDRIGTEAFFGQGTRLTVV.

This clonotype was seen many times. The gene calls are TRBV3-1 and TRBJ2-5, with 7 bases aligning to TRBD1. CDR3 length: 16 amino acids. Germline CDR1 and CDR2: LGHDT and YNNKEL (reference sequence). V shed 2 bases and J 0 bases; nucleotides not matched to a gene: 6. The CDR3 DNA reads as TGTGCCAGCAGCCAACCGGGACAGTGGTACCAAGAGACCCAGTACTTC. As protein: CASSQPGQWYQETQYF.

This clonotype was found a few times. The chain links TRBV12-3 or TRBV12-4 to TRBJ2-7, with TRBD1 matching 7 bases. The CDR3 length is 14 residues. V shed 5 bases, J shed 0 bases, and the junction held 4 bases outside the gene matches. The CDR3 DNA reads TGTGCCAGCAGTAAACGACAGGGCTCCTACGAGCAGTACTTC. Translated, it gives CASSKRQGSYEQYF.

This clonotype appeared many times. The chain joins TRBV19 to TRBJ2-5; the match to TRBD1 covers 9 bases. This CDR3 is 16 amino acids long. The ends lost 3 bases at V and 0 bases at J; junction bases unmatched: 5. Germline V lookup: CDR1 LNHDA, CDR2 SQIVND (reference sequence). CDR3 DNA sequence: TGTGCCAGTAGTATCCTCGGACAGGGGAACCAAGAGACCCAGTACTTC. Translation: CASSILGQGNQETQYF.

This chain joins TRBV9 and TRBJ2-2; D gene unclear. Trimming took 3 bases from V and 2 from J, leaving 14 bases between them. This CDR3 is built from 16 residues. The germline V gene has CDR1 SGDLS and CDR2 YYNGEE. The CDR3 protein is CASSGPSAYNTGELFF. DNA of the CDR3: TGTGCCAGCAGCGGTCCTTCAGCGTACAACACCGGGGAGCTGTTTTTT.

This chain connects TRBV3-1 to TRBJ1-1, with TRBD1 as a possible D gene (6 bases). Trimming left V 1 base short and J 4 bases short, with 22 bases between. Germline V CDR1 and CDR2: LGHDT, YNNKEL (reference sequence). The CDR3 has 18 amino acids. The CDR3 is CASSQGYLAKGGPTEAFF. The CDR3 DNA sequence: TGTGCCAGCAGCCAAGGTTATTTAGCTAAGGGGGGACCCACTGAAGCTTTCTTT.

This clonotype was found a few times. The chain employs TRBV5-1 and TRBJ2-7; 9 bases match TRBD1. V trimming: 3 bases; J trimming: 3 bases; junction bases outside the gene matches: 10. The CDR3 runs to 16 residues. Germline loops: CDR1 SGHRS, CDR2 YFSETQ. DNA of the CDR3: TGCGCCAGCAGCTCCGTACCACAGGGGGCAGGCTACGAGCAGTACTTC. Translation gives CASSSVPQGAGYEQYF.

This clonotype came up a few times. V is TRBV30 and J is TRBJ1-1, with unresolved D. This CDR3 has 13 residues. CDR1 GTSNPN and CDR2 SVGIG come from the germline V gene (reference sequence). The germline V and J ends were trimmed by 4 bases and 5 bases, with 14 bases remaining between them. The CDR3 sequence: CAWKKKGGTEAFF. CDR3 DNA: TGTGCCTGGAAAAAGAAGGGAGGGACTGAAGCTTTCTTT.

V and J are TRBV18 and TRBJ1-5; 9 bases line up with TRBD1. CDR1 and CDR2 from the germline V gene are KGHSH and LQKENI. The CDR3 covers 17 residues. V lost 3 bases to trimming and J lost 2 bases; unmatched junction nucleotides: 8. This CDR3 is CASSPRGTGSGNQPQHF. The CDR3 region has the DNA TGTGCCAGCTCACCGCGAGGGACAGGGAGCGGCAATCAGCCCCAGCATTTT.

This clonotype was detected many times. V is TRBV10-3 and J is TRBJ1-2; D gene unclear. The germline V gene encodes CDR1 ENHRY and CDR2 SYGVKD. CDR3 size: 13 residues. V shed 0 bases and J shed 4 bases, with 6 bases lying between them. CDR3 nucleotides: TGTGCCATCAGTGAGTCAGGGATCTATGGCTACACCTTC. As protein: CAISESGIYGYTF.

There are a few counts of this clonotype. The CDR3, as DNA: TGTGCCTTAATGACAGGGGTCTATGGCTACACCTTC. Encoded protein: CALMTGVYGYTF. The chain has TRBV30 and TRBJ1-2; 8 positions agree with TRBD1. V trimming: 7 bases; J trimming: 4 bases; junction bases outside the gene matches: 5. The CDR3 spans 12 residues. Looked up from germline, CDR1 is GTSNPN and CDR2 is SVGIG (reference sequence).

The chain uses TRBV5-1 and TRBJ1-4, with 10 positions matching TRBD1. After removal of 2 bases from V and 5 bases from J, the junction contained 9 bases not matched to a gene. The CDR3 extends over 17 amino acids. CDR1 and CDR2 from the germline V gene are SGHRS and YFSETQ. CDR3 sequence: CASSFASRTGGNEKLFF. CDR3 DNA: TGCGCCAGCAGCTTCGCTTCCAGGACAGGGGGGAATGAAAAACTGTTTTTT.

This sequence joins TRBV20-1 and TRBJ2-7; tentatively, D is TRBD1 (8 bases). The CDR3 is 13 amino acids. CDR1 is DFQATT, CDR2 SNEGSKA, per germline (reference sequence). Trimming removed 5 bases from V and 4 bases from J, with 15 bases in between. The CDR3 reads CSALQGGGYEQYF. The CDR3 DNA sequence: TGCAGTGCTCTACAGGGGGGGGGGTACGAGCAGTACTTC.